A single sample is the source of the 15 T cell receptor beta chains below, sequenced in a study of somatic mutations in cytotoxic T cells in rheumatoid arthritis. The protocol was immunoSEQ multiplex PCR, while the TCRdb copy is restricted to in-frame clones and leaves out a portion. The table lists 15,000 to 20,000 clones, 70% to 85% of them singletons, with approximately 19% in the top ten. Input material: CD8+ T cells sorted from blood. Every receptor here comes from an adult with rheumatoid arthritis.

This rearrangement joins TRBV4-1 to TRBJ2-7, with 9 positions matching TRBD2. The CDR3 has 15 amino acids. Germline-derived CDR1 and CDR2 are MGHRA and YSYEKL. V trimming: 0 bases; J trimming: 3 bases; junction bases outside the gene matches: 3. This CDR3 reads CASSQESGRNYEQYF. The CDR3 DNA reads as TGCGCCAGCAGCCAAGAGAGCGGGAGGAACTACGAGCAGTACTTC.

The chain combines TRBV19 with TRBJ1-4; D not certain. This CDR3 spans 12 amino acids. Germline values: CDR1 LNHDA, CDR2 SQIVND (reference sequence). Deletions cut 1 base from V and 8 bases from J, with 5 bases between. In nucleotides, the CDR3 is TGTGCCAGTAGTATAGGAGGGGAAAAACTGTTTTTT. As protein: CASSIGGEKLFF.

The chain has TRBV5-6 and TRBJ2-3; D assignment may be TRBD1 or TRBD2 (5 bases each). Germline loops: CDR1 SGHDT, CDR2 YYEEEE. V was clipped by 2 bases and J by 1 base, with 14 bases between them. The CDR3 sequence is 16 residues long. The CDR3 loop reads CASSFMQGEGTDTQYF. CDR3 sequence (DNA): TGTGCCAGCAGCTTTATGCAGGGAGAGGGCACAGATACGCAGTATTTT.

In this sample, this clone turned up once. The chain carries TRBV27 and TRBJ1-4; D is unresolved. This CDR3 region has 14 residues. Per the germline V gene, CDR1 is MNHEY and CDR2 is SMNVEV (reference sequence). The germline V and J ends were trimmed by 3 bases and 7 bases, with 12 bases remaining between them. CDR3 nucleotides: TGTGCCAGCAGTTTGTCCCGGGCTGTTGAAAAACTGTTTTTT. Translated, it gives CASSLSRAVEKLFF.

The V and J genes are TRBV30 and TRBJ1-6, with no clear D. The CDR3 is 14 residues long. The V gene lost 8 bases and the J gene lost 3 bases, with 14 bases spanning the gap. Germline assignment: CDR1 GTSNPN and CDR2 SVGIG (reference sequence). The CDR3 coding sequence is TGTGCCCTGCGTGGAGGCCTCTATAATTCACCCCTCCACTTT. It yields the protein CALRGGLYNSPLHF.

By share, this clone ranks as medium-sized. The V call is TRBV4-2, the J call TRBJ2-1, with TRBD2 identical over 11 bases. This CDR3 contains 17 residues. Germline assignment: CDR1 LGHNA and CDR2 YNFKEQ. Germline trimming cut 0 bases from V and 8 bases from J; bases unmatched to any gene: 9. The CDR3 spells CASSQEALAGGRYEQFF. The DNA for the CDR3 is TGTGCCAGCAGCCAAGAGGCGCTAGCGGGGGGCCGATATGAGCAGTTCTTC.

CDR3 DNA: TGCAGCGTTAAACTCCCACTCACCAACACCGGGGAGCTGTTTTTT. Its protein is CSVKLPLTNTGELFF. The V call is TRBV29-1, the J call TRBJ2-2; D gene unclear. Germline V CDR1 and CDR2: SQVTM, ANQGSEA. Deletions cut 5 bases from V and 2 bases from J, with 15 bases between. The CDR3 contains 15 residues.

The chain recombines TRBV28 with TRBJ2-4, with TRBD2 matching over 8 bases. Germline CDR1 and CDR2: MDHEN and SYDVKM. V was clipped by 3 bases and J by 0 bases; unmatched bases: 4. This CDR3 contains 16 residues. CDR3 protein: CASSFVLAVAKNIQYF. In DNA, the CDR3 is TGTGCCAGCAGTTTCGTACTAGCGGTAGCCAAAAACATTCAGTACTTC.

CDR3: CASGSANTGELFF. The CDR3, as DNA: TGTGCCAGCGGTTCAGCGAACACCGGGGAGCTGTTTTTT. The chain uses TRBV27 and TRBJ2-2, with D unclear. Germline CDR1 MNHEY, CDR2 SMNVEV (reference sequence). This CDR3 comprises 13 residues. Between the trimmed V and J ends, which lost 8 bases and 0 bases, there was a span of 7 bases.

The chain has TRBV7-6 and TRBJ2-1, with TRBD1 matching over 12 bases. V was pared by 4 bases and J by 8 bases, with 6 bases of the junction left unmatched. This CDR3 contains 15 residues. Germline lookup yields CDR1 SGHVS and CDR2 FNYEAQ. DNA for the CDR3: TGTGCCAGCAGCTCCACCGGGACAGGGGGCGATGAGCAGTTCTTC. It is translated as CASSSTGTGGDEQFF.

The J gene is TRBJ2-1, the V gene TRBV5-6; 12 bases align to TRBD2. The CDR3 contains 16 residues. Unmatched junction bases numbered 8, after V lost 4 bases and J lost 6 bases. The germline gives CDR1 SGHDT, CDR2 YYEEEE. CDR3 coding DNA: TGTGCCAGCAGCCCTACGACTAGCGGGAGCCCCAATGAGCAGTTCTTC. It translates to CASSPTTSGSPNEQFF.

This chain uses TRBV5-4 with TRBJ2-3; a possible D gene is TRBD2 (5 bases). Germline CDR1 is SGHNT and CDR2 is YYREEE (reference sequence). V shed 0 bases and J shed 4 bases, with 9 bases lying between them. This CDR3 contains 14 residues. CDR3 protein: CASSLGGRADTQYF. The CDR3 nucleotides read TGTGCCAGCAGCTTGGGTGGGAGAGCAGATACGCAGTATTTT.

The rearrangement links TRBV28 to TRBJ2-2, with TRBD2 matching over 7 bases. The CDR3 sequence is 17 residues long. The V segment lost 6 bases and the J segment 4 bases; nucleotides outside the gene matches: 14. The germline gives CDR1 MDHEN, CDR2 SYDVKM. The CDR3 sequence is CASRPIGLEWSTGELFF. CDR3 bases: TGTGCCAGCAGGCCAATCGGACTAGAGTGGTCCACCGGGGAGCTGTTTTTT.

As to this clone: Germline and junction disagree at one end, which may indicate a read error. This sequence joins TRBV15 and TRBJ2-7; D gene ambiguous. The germline CDR1 and CDR2 sequences are LNHNV and YYDKDF (reference sequence). The CDR3 contains 13 residues. This CDR3 reads CATSRSISHEQYF. Written as DNA, the CDR3 is TGTGCCACCAGCCGGAGTATCTCCCACGAGCAGTACTTC.

The gene calls are TRBV6-6 and TRBJ1-4; D remains unclear. This CDR3 has 14 amino acids. Germline values: CDR1 MNHNY, CDR2 SVGAGI (reference sequence). V shed 6 bases and J shed 8 bases, with 16 bases lying between them. The CDR3 is CASSDGTQWEKLFF. The CDR3 DNA reads TGTGCCAGCAGCGACGGAACGCAGTGGGAAAAACTGTTTTTT.